These 28 T cell receptor beta chains share one sample of origin, sequenced in a study of CD8 T cells in ankylosing spondylitis. One entry per CDR3 protein results from TCRdb running MiXCR on the 5' RACE reads. Here the sample spans 200,000 to 300,000 distinct CDR3 sequences, roughly a tenth being singletons. Input material: blood, either unsorted or a sorted T cell fraction (not recorded which). These receptor sequences come from a male donor with ankylosing spondylitis or in good health (not recorded which).

There are a few counts of this clonotype. This chain joins TRBV7-2 and TRBJ2-2; D is uncertain. The germline gives CDR1 SGHTA, CDR2 FQGNSA. The CDR3 runs to 14 residues. V was cut by 3 bases and J by 4 bases, with 9 bases left in between. The CDR3 protein is CASSLIGPTGELFF. The CDR3, as DNA: TGTGCCAGCAGCTTGATAGGGCCCACCGGGGAGCTGTTTTTT.

At least ten counts were recorded for this clonotype. This chain connects TRBV4-1 to TRBJ2-5, with D possibly being TRBD1 (6 bases). The germline V and J ends were trimmed by 0 bases and 2 bases, with 10 bases remaining between them. The CDR3 is 15 residues long. Germline-derived CDR1 and CDR2 are MGHRA and YSYEKL. The CDR3: CASSQDVDRQETQYF. Here the CDR3 DNA reads TGCGCCAGCAGCCAAGATGTCGACAGGCAAGAGACCCAGTACTTC.

This clonotype has ten or more counts. The V call is TRBV12-3 or TRBV12-4, the J call TRBJ1-1, with D maybe TRBD1 (5 bases). There are 10 residues in the CDR3. The ends were cut back, 8 bases at V and 7 bases at J, with 8 bases in the middle. The CDR3 DNA reads as TGTGCCAGCGGGGACCGTGAAGCTTTCTTT. Its protein is CASGDREAFF.

This clonotype was seen ten or more times. The chain combines TRBV5-1 with TRBJ2-1; a possible D gene is TRBD1 (5 bases). Per the germline V gene, CDR1 is SGHRS and CDR2 is YFSETQ. This CDR3 spans 13 amino acids. The V end lost 3 bases, the J end lost 4 bases, and 8 bases lay between the germline ends. CDR3 nucleotide sequence: TGCGCCAGCAGCTCAACAGGTTACAATGAGCAGTTCTTC. It is translated as CASSSTGYNEQFF.

This clonotype was seen at least ten times. This chain uses TRBV9 with TRBJ2-5, with 7 bases aligning to TRBD2. The CDR3 totals 17 residues. Unmatched junction bases numbered 10, after V lost 0 bases and J lost 2 bases. Germline-derived CDR1 and CDR2 are SGDLS and YYNGEE. CDR3 protein: CASSVVSGGSRQETQYF. The CDR3, as DNA: TGTGCCAGCAGCGTAGTATCGGGCGGGAGTCGTCAAGAGACCCAGTACTTC.

In its sample, this clonotype was seen a few times. The genes are TRBV19 and TRBJ1-5, with D possibly TRBD1 on 6 matching bases. Between the trimmed V and J ends, which lost 3 bases and 6 bases, there was a span of 15 bases. The germline V gene encodes CDR1 LNHDA and CDR2 SQIVND (reference sequence). There are 15 residues in the CDR3. The CDR3 nucleotides are TGTGCCAGTAGTATTGCGGGGGGCGCGGGTCAGCCCCAGCATTTT. Translation: CASSIAGGAGQPQHF.

This clonotype was counted ten times or more. V gene TRBV20-1 combines with J gene TRBJ2-1; 12 bases fit TRBD2. This CDR3 comprises 14 residues. Germline lookup yields CDR1 DFQATT and CDR2 SNEGSKA (reference sequence). V lost 3 bases and J lost 7; bases outside the gene matches: 4. The CDR3 DNA reads as TGCAGTGCTAGGACTAGCGGGAGATTTAATGAGCAGTTCTTC. Translation: CSARTSGRFNEQFF.

This clonotype was picked up many times. The chain combines TRBV12-3 or TRBV12-4 with TRBJ1-1; D uncertain. V was shortened by 3 bases and J by 1 base, with 6 bases between the two germline ends. The CDR3 sequence is 13 residues long. CDR3 bases: TGTGCCAGCAGTTTTACTACGAACACTGAAGCTTTCTTT. Its protein is CASSFTTNTEAFF.

This clonotype was recorded at least ten times. CDR3 nucleotide sequence: TGTGCCAGCAGCCTGACAGGGGACTATGGCTACACCTTC. Translation: CASSLTGDYGYTF. V and J are TRBV3-1 and TRBJ1-2; 8 bases line up with TRBD1. CDR1 is LGHDT and CDR2 is YNNKEL in the germline V gene (reference sequence). The CDR3 totals 13 residues. Trimming cost V 4 bases and J 3 bases; bases outside gene matches: 1.

This clonotype was counted at least ten times. The rearrangement links TRBV5-1 to TRBJ1-1; D uncertain. The CDR3 sequence is 14 residues long. Between the trimmed V and J ends, which lost 2 bases and 1 base, there was a span of 9 bases. CDR1 and CDR2 (germline): SGHRS, YFSETQ. The CDR3 DNA is TGCGCCAGCAGCTTCCAGTCTTCGAACACTGAAGCTTTCTTT. It specifies CASSFQSSNTEAFF.

This clonotype was seen at least ten times. This chain joins TRBV6-5 and TRBJ2-2; D assignment may be TRBD1 or TRBD2 (6 bases each). Trimming stripped 0 bases from V and 7 bases from J, with 18 bases between. This CDR3 is 17 amino acids long. Per germline, CDR1 MNHEY and CDR2 SVGAGI. For the CDR3, the DNA is TGTGCCAGCAGTTACTCAGCTCTGGGGGGCGGAGGCGGGGAGCTGTTTTTT. Translation gives CASSYSALGGGGGELFF.

The sample holds many counts of this clonotype. The J gene is TRBJ2-3, the V gene TRBV11-2; D is perhaps TRBD1 (5 bases). This CDR3 contains 13 residues. Germline loops: CDR1 SGHAT, CDR2 FQNNGV. Trimming took 5 bases from V and 7 from J, leaving 13 bases between them. CDR3 sequence (DNA): TGTGCCAGCAGCCGCCCGACAGTCAATACGCAGTATTTT. The encoded protein is CASSRPTVNTQYF.

V gene TRBV20-1 combines with J gene TRBJ2-1; D perhaps matches TRBD2 (6 bases). In germline, CDR1 is DFQATT, CDR2 SNEGSKA (reference sequence). The CDR3 has 15 amino acids. CDR3: CIARLRERSYNEQFF. The CDR3 DNA is TGCATCGCTAGACTTCGGGAGCGTTCGTACAATGAGCAGTTCTTC.

This chain uses TRBV12-3 or TRBV12-4 with TRBJ2-7; D might be TRBD1 (5 bases). This CDR3 has 14 amino acids. Trimming pared 3 bases from V and 5 bases from J, leaving 14 bases between. The CDR3 bases are TGTGCCAGCAGTTTGGGTTTCGACAGCCACGAGCAGTACTTC. Residues: CASSLGFDSHEQYF.

Many counts were recorded for this clonotype. The chain combines TRBV7-2 with TRBJ1-6; D is ambiguous. The CDR3 runs to 14 residues. Between the trimmed V and J ends, which lost 1 base and 8 bases, there was a span of 9 bases. CDR1 and CDR2 from the germline V gene are SGHTA and FQGNSA. CDR3: CASSLGFRDSPLHF. CDR3 bases: TGTGCCAGCAGCTTAGGGTTTAGGGATTCACCCCTCCACTTT.

In this sample, this clonotype turned up many times. The V and J genes are TRBV6-4 and TRBJ2-5; tentative D call: TRBD2 (6 bases). V was shortened by 7 bases and J by 2 bases, with 17 bases between the two germline ends. The germline V gene has CDR1 MRHNA and CDR2 SNTAGT. The CDR3 is 15 residues long. CDR3 in amino acids: CASTEGRAYQETQYF. The CDR3 DNA reads TGTGCCAGCACGGAGGGCAGGGCTTATCAAGAGACCCAGTACTTC.

This clonotype turned up a few times. The chain carries TRBV3-1 and TRBJ2-1; D is unclear. The germline gives CDR1 LGHDT, CDR2 YNNKEL (reference sequence). The CDR3 is 12 residues long. Trimming took 1 base from V and 9 from J, leaving 7 bases between them. CDR3 region: CASSQAAAEQFF. CDR3 sequence (DNA): TGTGCCAGCAGCCAAGCAGCCGCTGAGCAGTTCTTC.

The sample holds many counts of this clonotype. This rearrangement joins TRBV7-8 to TRBJ1-1; D ambiguous. Germline V lookup: CDR1 SGHVS, CDR2 FQNEAQ. Trimming cost V 0 bases and J 6 bases, with 20 bases left between them. The length of the CDR3 is 17 residues. CDR3 amino acids: CASSLAGRRSWGAEAFF. For the CDR3, the DNA is TGTGCCAGCAGCTTAGCCGGTCGACGGTCGTGGGGAGCTGAAGCTTTCTTT.

This clonotype came up many times. This rearrangement joins TRBV29-1 to TRBJ2-7; D unclear. CDR1 and CDR2 from the germline V gene are SQVTM and ANQGSEA. Trimming pared 4 bases from V and 1 base from J, leaving 8 bases between. This CDR3 comprises 12 residues. The CDR3 protein is CSVVSGSYEQYF. The CDR3 DNA sequence: TGCAGCGTTGTATCAGGTTCCTACGAGCAGTACTTC.

The table lists this clonotype with many counts. The chain combines TRBV5-1 with TRBJ1-2; TRBD1 aligns across 8 bases. The CDR3 extends over 13 amino acids. V was clipped by 3 bases and J by 8 bases; unmatched bases: 6. CDR1 is SGHRS, CDR2 YFSETQ, per germline. The CDR3 is CASSSQGAWGYTF. CDR3 nucleotide sequence: TGCGCCAGCAGCTCCCAGGGGGCTTGGGGCTACACCTTC.

This clonotype was observed many times. The rearrangement links TRBV20-1 to TRBJ2-4; D uncertain. The ends were cut back, 8 bases at V and 7 bases at J, with 18 bases in the middle. The CDR3 is made up of 13 amino acids. Germline lookup yields CDR1 DFQATT and CDR2 SNEGSKA (reference sequence). The DNA for the CDR3 is TGCAGTTATTCCTCGGCGGTAGAGAACATTCAGTACTTC. It yields the protein CSYSSAVENIQYF.

Comment on this clonotype: Compared with germline, one end of the junction differs, possibly owing to a read error. The chain has TRBV12-3 or TRBV12-4 and TRBJ1-5; D is undetermined. The CDR3 contains 13 residues. CDR3 loop: CASSLGPNPPQHF. The CDR3 DNA reads as TGTGCCAGCAGTTTAGGCCCGAATCCGCCCCAGCATTTT.

This clonotype has ten or more counts. The chain uses TRBV18 and TRBJ2-7; D might be TRBD1 or TRBD2, each matching 6 bases. V lost 3 bases and J lost 3, with 18 bases in between. The CDR3 runs to 16 residues. Per the germline V gene, CDR1 is KGHSH and CDR2 is LQKENI. The chain's CDR3 is CASSPQEGGLFYEQYF. CDR3 bases: TGTGCCAGCTCACCTCAGGAGGGGGGCTTGTTCTACGAGCAGTACTTC.

This clonotype was counted between two and nine times. The chain is built from TRBV11-3 and TRBJ2-5; the match to TRBD2 covers 9 bases. Germline V gene lookup returns CDR1 SGHNT and CDR2 YENEEA. This CDR3 spans 15 amino acids. With 5 bases clipped from V and 2 bases from J, the junction kept 6 bases outside the gene matches. The CDR3 DNA is TGTGCCAGCAGCCCGCGGACTAGCGCTCAAGAGACCCAGTACTTC. Translated: CASSPRTSAQETQYF.

This clonotype was observed many times. CDR3 DNA: TGCGCCAGCAGCTTCGTACTGGGGGTAAATGAGCAGTTCTTC. It codes for CASSFVLGVNEQFF. The chain combines TRBV5-1 with TRBJ2-1; D might be TRBD1 or TRBD2, each matching 5 bases. The germline V and J ends were trimmed by 2 bases and 7 bases, with 13 bases remaining between them. Germline CDR1 and CDR2: SGHRS and YFSETQ. This CDR3 is 14 amino acids long. Variable domain in full (rest from reference TRBV5-1 and TRBJ2-1): KAGVTQTPRYLIKTRGQQVTLSCSPISGHRSVSWYQQTPGQGLQFLFEYFSETQRNKGNFPGRFSGRQFSNSRSEMNVSTLELGDSALYLCASSFVLGVNEQFFGPGTRLTVL.

This clonotype was detected ten times or more. The rearrangement uses TRBV3-1 and TRBJ1-1; 7 positions match TRBD1. With 3 bases clipped from V and 3 bases from J, the junction kept 7 bases outside the gene matches. The CDR3 covers 15 residues. CDR1 is LGHDT, CDR2 YNNKEL, per germline (reference sequence). As DNA, the CDR3 is TGTGCCAGCAGCCACCCGACAGGGTCTTACACTGAAGCTTTCTTT. Translating gives CASSHPTGSYTEAFF.

The sample holds many counts of this clonotype. The chain has TRBV29-1 and TRBJ2-6; D perhaps matches TRBD2 (6 bases). Germline CDR1 is SQVTM and CDR2 is ANQGSEA. V was shortened by 7 bases and J by 3 bases, with 19 bases between the two germline ends. CDR3 size: 16 residues. The CDR3 loop is CSGMTGREGGANVLTF. CDR3 DNA: TGCAGCGGGATGACTGGGCGGGAAGGTGGGGCCAACGTCCTGACTTTC.

This clonotype was seen repeatedly, ten times or more. The rearrangement uses TRBV20-1 and TRBJ1-6, with D unresolved. The CDR3 is made up of 14 amino acids. The germline gives CDR1 DFQATT, CDR2 SNEGSKA (reference sequence). Trimming removed 0 bases from V and 7 bases from J, with 10 bases in between. The CDR3 region is CSARDLGTNSPLHF. In DNA form, the CDR3 reads TGCAGTGCTAGAGATCTGGGCACAAATTCACCCCTCCACTTT.